The 17 T cell receptor beta chains below all came from one sample that was sequenced in a study of graft-versus-host responses after intestinal transplantation. These receptors' antigens are unknown. The data were produced by immunoSEQ multiplex PCR, yet TCRdb's version contains in-frame clones alone and is incomplete. The table records over 90,000 clones, about nine tenths of them present only once. This sample comprised unstimulated CD4+ T cells sorted from spleen or lymph node cells, obtained before transplant. These receptors all come from a human donor who was the organ donor for an intestinal transplant.

The rearrangement uses TRBV7-9 and TRBJ2-3, with 13 positions matching TRBD2. The V segment lost 2 bases and the J segment 5 bases; nucleotides outside the gene matches: 10. CDR3 length equals 18 residues. Germline lookup yields CDR1 SEHNR and CDR2 FQNEAQ (reference sequence). The CDR3 DNA is TGTGCCAGCAGCTTACCCCGGACTAGCGGGGGCCGGGGAGATACGCAGTATTTT. It codes for CASSLPRTSGGRGDTQYF.

CDR3 nucleotides: TGTGCCAGCAGCGTAGACGAGGGGGTAGGAGAAAAACTGTTTTTT. Protein sequence: CASSVDEGVGEKLFF. This chain joins TRBV9 and TRBJ1-4; weak D call: TRBD1 (6 bases). V lost 0 bases to trimming and J lost 8 bases, with 14 bases between them. Per the germline V gene, CDR1 is SGDLS and CDR2 is YYNGEE. The CDR3 contains 15 residues.

This clone came up a few times. V and J are TRBV21-1 and TRBJ1-4; TRBD1, the table's D call, was not compared with the DNA. TRBV21-1 is a pseudogene. The CDR3 loop spans 17 amino acids. In DNA, the CDR3 is TGTGCCAGCAGCAAAAGCAGGATAAAGGCAACTAATGAAAAACTGTTTTTT. Translating it yields CASSKSRIKATNEKLFF.

This chain uses TRBV7-7 with TRBJ2-7, with D tentatively TRBD1 (5 bases). Germline loops: CDR1 SSHAT, CDR2 FNYEAQ (reference sequence). Trimming took 2 bases from V and 3 from J, leaving 14 bases between them. The CDR3 covers 15 residues. In DNA, the CDR3 is TGTGCCAGCAGCTTATGGCCGGACACCAACTACGAGCAGTACTTC. Protein sequence: CASSLWPDTNYEQYF.

The CDR3 sequence is CASSADRGLMNTEAFF. Here the CDR3 DNA reads TGTGCCAGCAGTGCAGACAGGGGACTGATGAACACTGAAGCTTTCTTT. V and J are TRBV6-1 and TRBJ1-1, with TRBD1 identical over 8 bases. The CDR3 extends over 16 amino acids. Per the germline V gene, CDR1 is MNHNS and CDR2 is SASEGT. Trimming cost V 4 bases and J 0 bases; bases outside gene matches: 7.

V gene TRBV9 combines with J gene TRBJ1-6; TRBD1 matches 8 bases. This CDR3 region has 18 residues. Trimming at V came to 4 bases and at J to 3 bases, leaving 12 bases not matched to a gene. Germline lookup yields CDR1 SGDLS and CDR2 YYNGEE. Here the CDR3 DNA reads TGTGCCAGCAGCTCCGTCAAGACAGGGGACTTCTATAATTCACCCCTCCACTTT. It encodes CASSSVKTGDFYNSPLHF.

In its sample, this clone was seen once. The chain links TRBV5-1 to TRBJ1-3; 11 positions match TRBD1. The CDR3 sequence is 17 residues long. The germline V gene has CDR1 SGHRS and CDR2 YFSETQ. Unmatched junction bases numbered 7, after V lost 4 bases and J lost 1 base. In DNA, the CDR3 is TGCGCCAGCAGCGTTGGACAGGGGGCCGGGTCTGGAAACACCATATATTTT. Protein sequence: CASSVGQGAGSGNTIYF.

The V and J genes are TRBV5-5 and TRBJ2-5; D unresolved. Germline CDR1 and CDR2: SGHKS and YYEKEE (reference sequence). The germline V and J ends were trimmed by 1 base and 5 bases, with 9 bases remaining between them. The CDR3 spans 13 residues. The DNA of the CDR3 is TGTGCCAGCAGCTTGAGAGGCCGGGAGACCCAGTACTTC. It yields the protein CASSLRGRETQYF.

J is TRBJ2-7 and V is TRBV2; 9 nucleotides match TRBD2. CDR1 SNHLY and CDR2 FYNNEI come from the germline V gene. This CDR3 has 14 residues. Unmatched junction bases numbered 3, after V lost 6 bases and J lost 0 bases. CDR3 in amino acids: CASSRLAASYEQYF. DNA for the CDR3: TGTGCCAGCAGCCGACTAGCGGCCTCCTACGAGCAGTACTTC.

The rearrangement uses TRBV7-2 and TRBJ1-2; D might be TRBD1 (5 bases). This CDR3 is 14 amino acids long. Per the germline V gene, CDR1 is SGHTA and CDR2 is FQGNSA. Trimming left V 5 bases short and J 2 bases short, with 12 bases between. The CDR3 region is CASSREAGNYGYTF. CDR3 DNA: TGTGCCAGCAGCCGAGAGGCAGGGAACTATGGCTACACCTTC.

V usage is TRBV4-1 and J usage is TRBJ2-1, with 7 positions matching TRBD2. Germline CDR1 is MGHRA and CDR2 is YSYEKL. The J segment lost 4 bases and the V segment lost 0 bases, leaving 3 bases of the junction unmatched. The CDR3 has 15 amino acids. CDR3 loop: CASSQEGGSYNEQFF. The DNA for the CDR3 is TGCGCCAGCAGCCAAGAGGGGGGGTCATACAATGAGCAGTTCTTC.

This chain uses TRBV7-3 with TRBJ2-7, with 8 bases that match TRBD2. V lost 1 base and J lost 4; bases outside the gene matches: 9. CDR3 length: 16 residues. Germline CDR1 is SGHTA and CDR2 is FQGTGA. The CDR3: CASSLNPTGGLYEQYF. The CDR3 nucleotides are TGTGCCAGCAGCTTAAATCCGACGGGGGGGCTGTACGAGCAGTACTTC.

CDR3 bases: TGTGCCAGCAGCTTCCAGTCCCTCAGCACAGATACGCAGTATTTT. Amino acid sequence: CASSFQSLSTDTQYF. This rearrangement joins TRBV7-6 to TRBJ2-3; D unresolved. Deletions cut 3 bases from V and 0 bases from J, with 10 bases between. This CDR3 comprises 15 residues. Looked up from germline, CDR1 is SGHVS and CDR2 is FNYEAQ.

This chain joins TRBV19 and TRBJ2-5; D possibly corresponds to TRBD1 (6 bases). The CDR3 totals 13 residues. Trimming removed 8 bases at V and 0 bases at J, with 10 bases between. Germline lookup yields CDR1 LNHDA and CDR2 SQIVND (reference sequence). The CDR3 reads CASRTANQETQYF. CDR3 nucleotide sequence: TGTGCCAGTCGGACAGCAAACCAAGAGACCCAGTACTTC.

The rearrangement links TRBV7-3 to TRBJ2-3; tentative D call: TRBD2 (5 bases). The CDR3 length is 15 residues. V was cut by 2 bases and J by 5 bases, with 14 bases left in between. Per germline, CDR1 SGHTA and CDR2 FQGTGA. This chain's CDR3 is CASSLGGLEGDTQYF. The CDR3, as DNA: TGTGCCAGCAGCTTAGGTGGCCTCGAGGGAGATACGCAGTATTTT.

V gene TRBV28 combines with J gene TRBJ1-6; D not resolved. From germline, CDR1 is MDHEN and CDR2 SYDVKM. The V gene lost 6 bases and the J gene lost 9 bases, with 9 bases spanning the gap. The CDR3 runs 12 residues. CDR3 protein: CASRIEASPLHF. Here the CDR3 DNA reads TGTGCCAGCAGAATAGAGGCTTCACCCCTCCACTTT.

The genes are TRBV28 and TRBJ2-3; TRBD2 matches 7 bases. Germline V CDR1 and CDR2: MDHEN, SYDVKM. CDR3 length: 16 amino acids. V gave up 0 bases and J gave up 4 bases; unmatched junction bases: 7. CDR3 region: CASSLWGGGKADTQYF. As DNA, the CDR3 is TGTGCCAGCAGTTTATGGGGCGGGGGTAAGGCAGATACGCAGTATTTT.